This entry features one T cell receptor beta chain sequence. Its antigen is currently unknown. This record comes from a study of cytomegalovirus exposure and HLA in healthy donors. General study findings and limits: CMV serostatus was the sole immune exposure information available. Sequencing artifact likely explains a cluster of highly shared sequence variants. While the bulk of TCR sequences proved rare, some public TCRs turned up in many donors. The authors confirmed in vitro that three CMV-associated chains were specific for CMV antigens.

Researchers ran the PCR with 60 Vbeta and 13 Jbeta primers. Profiled with immunoSEQ multiplex PCR; TCRdb holds only in-frame clones, not every one. The repertoire holds 95,000 to 150,000 clones, with around 80% as singletons. The V segment lost 6 bases and the J segment 3 bases; nucleotides outside the gene matches: 19. Germline V gene sequence: CDR1 SGHAT, CDR2 FQNNGV. The CDR3 contains 19 residues. The receptor's source is a man aged 25 to 45 in good health and CMV-seropositive. The material sequenced was PBMCs. The rearrangement uses TRBV11-2 and TRBJ2-2; 7 bases match TRBD2. CDR3 region: CASRSAFLGGRRDTGELFF. CDR3 bases: TGTGCCAGCAGATCCGCCTTCTTGGGCGGGAGACGGGACACCGGGGAGCTGTTTTTT.